This entry concerns a single T cell receptor beta chain. It has no known antigen specificity. There are no base qualities to consult, and no much larger clone falls within one base. Its CDR3 holds 15 amino acids, cysteine through phenylalanine. The entry retains the CDR3 DNA only, 45 bases that are in frame from base 1. The germline V gene supplies CDR1 LGHNA and CDR2 YSLEER. V is shortened by 2 bases, J by 4 bases, and the region joining them spans 14 bases. Donors were 30 to 45 systemically healthy Caucasian individuals from Russia aged roughly 6 to 90 years. Each donor gave approximately 10 milliliters of peripheral blood, collected into EDTA-treated Vacutainer tubes. PBMCs were isolated by Ficoll-Paque density-gradient centrifugation, with at least 6.5 million obtained per sample. Total RNA was extracted from PBMCs with Trizol reagent, with at least 5.5 micrograms obtained per sample. Naive CD45RAhigh/CD27high T cell percentages were measured by flow cytometry on a PBMC aliquot from every donor.

The library was prepared using 5' RACE. A second PCR of roughly 6 to 12 cycles was run with a J-beta primer mix and a sample-barcoded 5' primer. Each TCR beta cDNA molecule received a unique molecular identifier from a template-switch 5' adaptor carrying 12 random nucleotides. Each sample yielded at least 3 million CDR3-containing paired-end reads. All of the RNA was converted into first-strand cDNA using the Mint cDNA synthesis kit, with a TRBC-specific oligonucleotide serving as the primer. Following uracil-DNA glycosylase treatment, all cDNA underwent a first 18-cycle PCR with the universal primers M1SS and BC2_uni_R. Concerning the study's data processing: For normalization, 1 million high-quality reads, each with a distinct molecular identifier, were randomly selected from each sample. Reads sharing molecular identifiers were discarded rather than binned into consensus sequences. MiTCR, run with a Q25 quality threshold and the strictest error-elimination algorithm, handled CDR3 identification, clonotype clustering and error correction. A nonparametric unseen species model with Euler transformation was used to estimate lower-bound total TCR beta diversity. TCRdb trimmed the raw reads at Q25, called clones with MiXCR and kept productive beta chains. Duplicate CDR3 protein sequences are folded into a single record with the most common DNA and genes. The V and J calls were not made by the authors but by TCRdb's processing. Within this sample are approximately 1,700,000 distinct CDR3 sequences, with around 40% of them counted one time only. 23% of the sample rests with the top ten.

This sample was included in a study of blood T cells in healthy people across ages (dated by TCRdb to about 2015). Study-wide context: In model experiments, roughly one uniquely barcoded TCR beta cDNA molecule per two T cells was captured by template switching. The study measured age-related changes in TCR beta repertoire diversity using deep sequencing normalized with unique cDNA molecular identifiers. Donors were grouped into four age groups: young (average 16 years), middle-aged (roughly 40), aged (around 66) and long-lived (around 82). To avoid experimental bias, donors of different ages were randomly spread across the sequencing lanes. The study analyzed two additional independent replicas of 1 million unique cDNA reads from the same blood draw for two donors, one aged 18 to 30 and one aged 80 or older. Broad study findings and their caveats: There was a strong correlation between observed TCR beta diversity and the percentage of naive T cells measured by flow cytometry. Total diversity estimates from one million sequenced T cells were considered lower bounds and underestimates. Compared with the aged group, the long-lived group had more naive CD4+ T cells, fewer expanded clones and increased TCR diversity, suggesting age selection. As age increased, observed TCR beta diversity per million T cells dropped in a roughly linear way, and a significant reduction was already evident by age approximately 40. Donor CMV infection status was unknown, potentially confounding age-related changes in expanded clonotypes. Bulk unsorted PBMC profiling prevented conclusive comparison of naive and antigen-experienced compartments.

This chain is built from TRBV4-3 and TRBJ1-1, with TRBD1 perhaps the D gene, on 5 matching bases. The sequenced sample consisted of blood. The TCR was taken from a human donor in good health. The CDR3 region: CASSQYSTEGTEAFF. In nucleotides, the sequence is TGCGCCAGCAGCCAATACTCGACAGAGGGCACTGAAGCTTTCTTT.